This T cell receptor (beta chain) was obtained from a study of neoadjuvant anti-PD-1 for oral cavity cancer. Study details: Before surgery, most patients got three to four biweekly 3 mg/kg nivolumab doses.

The CDR3 is 15 residues long. V shed 2 bases and J shed 2 bases, with 12 bases lying between them. Germline CDR1 is MNHEY and CDR2 is SVGAGI. The table came from immunoSEQ multiplex PCR; TCRdb's copy has only in-frame clones and leaves some out. Of about 14,000 clones listed, around 76% were seen once; the top ten hold around 2.2%. Remarks on this clone: Its antigen is not identified.

Study-wide findings and caveats: Each response group had just a few patients in TCR analyses.

The time point: after neoadjuvant nivolumab, at surgical resection. V is TRBV6-5 and J is TRBJ1-2; D may be TRBD1 (5 bases). The material sequenced was PBMCs, taken after nivolumab (anti-PD-1) treatment. The source is a person aged 35-79 years with oral cavity squamous cell carcinoma. This CDR3 is CASSYHDRGNYGYTF. DNA of the CDR3: TGTGCCAGCAGTTACCATGACCGGGGCAACTATGGCTACACCTTC.